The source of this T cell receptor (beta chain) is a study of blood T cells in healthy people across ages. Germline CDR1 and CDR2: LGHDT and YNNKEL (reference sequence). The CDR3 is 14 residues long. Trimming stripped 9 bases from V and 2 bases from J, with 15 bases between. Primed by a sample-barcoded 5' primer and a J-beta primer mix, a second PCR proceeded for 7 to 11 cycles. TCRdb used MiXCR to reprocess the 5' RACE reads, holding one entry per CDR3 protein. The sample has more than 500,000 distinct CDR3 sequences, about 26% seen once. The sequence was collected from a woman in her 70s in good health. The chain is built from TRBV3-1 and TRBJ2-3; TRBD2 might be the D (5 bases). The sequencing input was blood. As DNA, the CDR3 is TGTGCCAGTACCGTTGAGGGTCTCACAGATACGCAGTATTTT. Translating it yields CASTVEGLTDTQYF.